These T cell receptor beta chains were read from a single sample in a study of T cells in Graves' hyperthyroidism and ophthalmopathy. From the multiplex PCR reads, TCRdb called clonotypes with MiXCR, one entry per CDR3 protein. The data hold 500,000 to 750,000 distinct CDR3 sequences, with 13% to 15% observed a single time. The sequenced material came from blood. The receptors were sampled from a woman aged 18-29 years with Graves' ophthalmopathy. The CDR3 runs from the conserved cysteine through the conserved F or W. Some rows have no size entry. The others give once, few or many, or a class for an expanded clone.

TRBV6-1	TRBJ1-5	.	CASSLSKTDHSNQPQHF
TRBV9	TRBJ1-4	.	CASSAQGQPTNEKLFF
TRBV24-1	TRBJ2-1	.	CATRGTGSYNEQFF
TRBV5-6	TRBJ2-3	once	CASSLYGRSTDAQYF
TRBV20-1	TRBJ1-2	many	CSASPLQGWYGYTF
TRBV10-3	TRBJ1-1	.	CAISGTGGNTEAFF
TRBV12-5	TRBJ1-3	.	CASGRDRPRYDTIYF
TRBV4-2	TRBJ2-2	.	CASSQRRTNTGELFF
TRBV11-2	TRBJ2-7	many	CASSPGGGGVAGPSYEQYF
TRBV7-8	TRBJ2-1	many	CASSFGQHNEQFF
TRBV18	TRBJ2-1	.	CASSPGSRVASEFF
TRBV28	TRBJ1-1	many	CASSPDRSDTEAFF
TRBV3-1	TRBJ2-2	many	CASSSRDGAGELFF
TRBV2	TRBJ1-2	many	CASSAGTGDKGGYTF
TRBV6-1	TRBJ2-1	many	CASSRLAGGFSYNEQFF
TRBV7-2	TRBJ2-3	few	CASSQGLGSADTQYF
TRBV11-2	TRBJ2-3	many	CASGQITSGIGTDTQYF
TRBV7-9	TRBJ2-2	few	CASRFGFATGELFF